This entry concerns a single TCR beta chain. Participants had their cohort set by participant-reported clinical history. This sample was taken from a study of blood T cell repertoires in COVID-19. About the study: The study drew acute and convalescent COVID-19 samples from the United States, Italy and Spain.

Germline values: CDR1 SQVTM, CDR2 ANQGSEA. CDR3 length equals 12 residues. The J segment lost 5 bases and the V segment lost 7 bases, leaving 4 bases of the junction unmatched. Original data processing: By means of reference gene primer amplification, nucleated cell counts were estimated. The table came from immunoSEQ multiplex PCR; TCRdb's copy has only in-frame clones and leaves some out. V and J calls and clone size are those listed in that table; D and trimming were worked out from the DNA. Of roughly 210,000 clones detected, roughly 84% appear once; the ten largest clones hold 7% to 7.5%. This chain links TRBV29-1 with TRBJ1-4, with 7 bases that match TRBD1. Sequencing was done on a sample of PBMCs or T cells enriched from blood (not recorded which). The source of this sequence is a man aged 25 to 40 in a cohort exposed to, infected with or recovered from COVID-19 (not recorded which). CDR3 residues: CSASQGNEKLFF. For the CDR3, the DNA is TGCAGCGCTTCACAGGGGAATGAAAAACTGTTTTTT.